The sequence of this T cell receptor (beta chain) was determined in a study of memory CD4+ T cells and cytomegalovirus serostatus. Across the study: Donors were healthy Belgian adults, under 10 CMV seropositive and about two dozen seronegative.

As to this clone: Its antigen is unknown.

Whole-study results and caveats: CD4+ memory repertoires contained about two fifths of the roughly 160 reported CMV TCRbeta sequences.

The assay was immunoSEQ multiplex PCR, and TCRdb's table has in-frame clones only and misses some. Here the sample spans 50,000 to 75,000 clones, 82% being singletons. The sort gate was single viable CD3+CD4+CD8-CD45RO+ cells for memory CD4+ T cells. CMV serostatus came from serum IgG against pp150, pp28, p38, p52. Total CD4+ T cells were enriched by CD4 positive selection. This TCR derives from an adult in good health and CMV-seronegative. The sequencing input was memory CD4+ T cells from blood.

The CDR3 DNA reads as TGCGCCACCAAAGCCGGGACAGGGACAAACTATGGCTACACCTTC. This gives the protein CATKAGTGTNYGYTF. J is TRBJ1-2 and V is TRBV5-1, with 9 bases aligning to TRBD1. This CDR3 has 15 amino acids. The germline V gene has CDR1 SGHRS and CDR2 YFSETQ. Germline trimming cut 9 bases from V and 2 bases from J; bases unmatched to any gene: 11.